This T cell receptor (beta chain) comes out of a study of regulatory T cells in long-lasting Graves disease. About the research overall: The study counted Graves' disease as persistent given over 5 years of antithyroid drugs and positive TSH receptor antibodies. Findings and caveats of the study: Study of thyroid tissue was not done, with only peripheral blood studied. New patients shared fewer public clonotypes (966) than persistent patients did (roughly 2,500).

This clonotype has a count of ten or more. The antigen is not known. Time point in this sample: persistent/refractory GD, antithyroid drugs over 5 years with positive TRAb. Construction of the TCR library relied on RNA isolated from PBMCs. One endocrinology department in Xi'an, China, was where patients came from. Sequencing libraries for TCR beta were prepared with iRepertoire HTBI primers and Arm-PCR of CDR3 regions. Each CDR3 protein is one row after TCRdb ran MiXCR on the multiplex PCR reads. The data contain hundreds of thousands of distinct CDR3 sequences, more than 20% of them seen just once; the ten biggest clones take up about 7.8%. This material consisted of peripheral blood mononuclear cells (PBMCs), taken when the disease was refractory, from a patient treated with antithyroid drugs. This clonotype was obtained from a female donor with Graves disease.

Here the CDR3 DNA reads TGTGCCAGCAGGGTCGTACAGGGCTCCGGAATATTTGAAGAGACCCAGTACTTC. This encodes CASRVVQGSGIFEETQYF. V and J are TRBV2 and TRBJ2-5; TRBD1 might be the D (6 bases). The V and J ends lost 6 bases and 3 bases respectively, with 26 bases between them. CDR1 and CDR2 (germline): SNHLY, FYNNEI. The CDR3 is 18 residues long.